Following are 10 T cell receptor beta chains from one sample sequenced in a study of CD8+CD57+ T cells in acquired aplastic anemia. For CDR3 and TCR beta VDJ profiling, genomic DNA was the template used. TCRdb recomputed calls from the reads with MiXCR, one row per CDR3 protein. The data contain 180,000 or so distinct CDR3 sequences, around 48% of them seen just once; the ten biggest clones take up about 2%. Patients sequenced had flow cytometry evidence of CD8+CD57+ cell expansion. Input material: sorted CD4+, CD8+, or CD8+CD57+ T cells (not recorded which) from PBMCs. The receptors originated from a human donor with aplastic anemia.

This clonotype was detected many times. The J gene is TRBJ2-7, the V gene TRBV29-1; 12 nucleotides line up with TRBD2. Per the germline V gene, CDR1 is SQVTM and CDR2 is ANQGSEA. The junction had 7 bases not matched to a gene; V was cut back by 4 bases and J by 3 bases. CDR3 length: 15 amino acids. The CDR3 here is CSVATSGGLIYEQYF. The CDR3 DNA reads TGCAGCGTTGCGACTAGCGGGGGCCTTATCTACGAGCAGTACTTC.

The rearrangement links TRBV20-1 to TRBJ2-1, with 8 nucleotides matching TRBD1. The trim removed 6 bases at V and 4 bases at J, leaving 5 bases unmatched. Germline CDR1 reads DFQATT; CDR2 reads SNEGSKA (reference sequence). This CDR3 region has 13 residues. CDR3 nucleotide sequence: TGCAGTGCCGGACAGGGATTATACAATGAGCAGTTCTTC. It codes for CSAGQGLYNEQFF.

The J gene is TRBJ1-1, the V gene TRBV10-3; no definite D call. This CDR3 comprises 14 residues. The V gene's germline CDR1 is ENHRY and CDR2 SYGVKD. Trimming removed 6 bases from V and 7 bases from J, with 18 bases in between. As DNA, the CDR3 is TGTGCCATCAGAGAGAATGAGGAGGAGGGTGAAGCTTTCTTT. This sequence encodes CAIRENEEEGEAFF.

This clonotype has a handful of counts. The chain employs TRBV2 and TRBJ1-6, with D unresolved. The germline gives CDR1 SNHLY, CDR2 FYNNEI. V gave up 3 bases and J gave up 6 bases, with 6 bases separating them. This CDR3 has 13 residues. The CDR3 is CASSDESNSPLHF. For the CDR3, the DNA is TGTGCCAGCAGTGACGAGAGTAATTCACCCCTCCACTTT.

The chain joins TRBV24-1 to TRBJ1-5; D is uncertain. Trimming cost V 4 bases and J 11 bases, with 14 bases left between them. Germline loops: CDR1 KGHDR, CDR2 SFDVKD. The CDR3 has 13 amino acids. CDR3 sequence: CATSDPSEGAQHF. As DNA, the CDR3 is TGTGCCACCAGTGACCCTTCAGAGGGTGCCCAGCATTTT.

The J gene is TRBJ2-7, the V gene TRBV25-1; 9 nucleotides match TRBD1. J was trimmed by 4 bases and V by 7 bases; bases with no gene match: 2. This CDR3 region has 12 residues. The germline CDR1 and CDR2 sequences are MGHDK and SYGVNS. CDR3 coding DNA: TGTGCCAGCAAAGGACAGGGGTACGAGCAGTACTTC. Amino acid sequence: CASKGQGYEQYF.

The chain links TRBV24-1 to TRBJ2-7, with 7 bases matching TRBD1. CDR1 is KGHDR and CDR2 is SFDVKD in the germline V gene. CDR3 length: 12 amino acids. Trimming cost V 6 bases and J 5 bases; bases outside gene matches: 3. The CDR3 region has the DNA TGTGCCACCAGTAGGGGGCCGGACGAGCAGTACTTC. Translation gives CATSRGPDEQYF.

This chain joins TRBV2 and TRBJ2-3, with D tentatively TRBD1 (5 bases). Germline V gives CDR1 SNHLY, CDR2 FYNNEI. The CDR3 contains 12 residues. The V gene lost 5 bases and the J gene lost 10 bases, with 13 bases spanning the gap. CDR3 in amino acids: CASSYDSEAQYF. CDR3 nucleotides: TGTGCCAGCAGTTACGACAGCGAGGCGCAGTATTTT.

This clonotype was seen ten or more times. The chain is built from TRBV24-1 and TRBJ1-5; D is undetermined. V was cut by 3 bases and J by 7 bases, with 15 bases left in between. The germline V gene encodes CDR1 KGHDR and CDR2 SFDVKD. The length of the CDR3 is 15 residues. The CDR3 spells CATSDPKGSGQPQHF. DNA of the CDR3: TGTGCCACCAGTGATCCTAAGGGCTCTGGGCAGCCCCAGCATTTT.

As DNA, the CDR3 is TGCGCCAGCAGCCGGGGACGGCTCGGGCCCTACACTGAAGCTTTCTTT. Translating gives CASSRGRLGPYTEAFF. The chain uses TRBV4-1 and TRBJ1-1, with D perhaps matching TRBD1 (5 bases). The CDR3 spans 16 residues. V was cut by 4 bases and J by 3 bases, with 18 bases left in between. From germline, CDR1 is MGHRA and CDR2 YSYEKL.